These 21 T cell receptor beta chains came from one sample sequenced in a study of blood T cell repertoires in COVID-19 (dated by TCRdb to 2018 to 2020). Library preparation was by the immunoSEQ multiplex PCR assay. TCRdb limited this immuneACCESS table to in-frame rearrangements with V and J called. A share of clones is missing; checked studies link under half to unresolved V genes, and the rest is unexplained. The sample table holds under 250,000 clones, of which 84% were seen once. The biggest ten clones account for less than 15% of the sample. Specimen: peripheral blood. The source is a human donor in a cohort sampled during active COVID-19.

This clone was picked up one time. The V and J genes are TRBV15 and TRBJ2-3; 16 bases agree with TRBD2. The CDR3 loop spans 21 amino acids. Germline V gives CDR1 LNHNV, CDR2 YYDKDF (reference sequence). The V and J ends lost 0 bases and 4 bases, in that order; junction bases with no gene match: 13. Written as DNA, the CDR3 is TGTGCCACCAGCAGAGATCTGGGGACTAGCGGGAGGGCCGGGCACGCAGATACGCAGTATTTT. It specifies CATSRDLGTSGRAGHADTQYF.

This chain uses TRBV18 with TRBJ2-2, with TRBD2 matching 15 bases. CDR1 and CDR2 from the germline V gene are KGHSH and LQKENI. The CDR3 loop spans 17 amino acids. Unmatched junction bases numbered 5, after V lost 3 bases and J lost 6 bases. Written as DNA, the CDR3 is TGTGCCAGCTCACCCGGGACTAGCGGGAGGCGTTCCGGGGAGCTGTTTTTT. Its translation: CASSPGTSGRRSGELFF.

The chain is built from TRBV9 and TRBJ2-2; no clear D. The V end was cut by 0 bases, the J end by 6 bases, with 9 bases between. Germline V lookup: CDR1 SGDLS, CDR2 YYNGEE. This CDR3 comprises 14 residues. The CDR3 loop is CASSVGVGPGELFF. The DNA of the CDR3 is TGTGCCAGCAGCGTAGGGGTTGGGCCCGGGGAGCTGTTTTTT.

The chain is built from TRBV5-4 and TRBJ2-5; 13 positions match TRBD2. Germline lookup yields CDR1 SGHNT and CDR2 YYREEE (reference sequence). Trimming removed 5 bases from V and 4 bases from J; junction bases left unmatched: 5. The CDR3 spans 15 residues. The CDR3: CASRLAGGPLETQYF. CDR3 DNA: TGTGCCAGCAGACTAGCGGGAGGGCCGTTAGAGACCCAGTACTTC.

The V gene is TRBV14, the J gene TRBJ2-5; D may be TRBD1 (6 bases). The CDR3 extends over 17 amino acids. V was clipped by 0 bases and J by 1 base, with 15 bases between them. Per germline, CDR1 SGHDN and CDR2 FVKESK. The CDR3, as DNA: TGTGCCAGCAGCCAAGAGGGTGTCTGGACAGCCCAAGAGACCCAGTACTTC. Its protein product is CASSQEGVWTAQETQYF.

The gene calls are TRBV4-2 and TRBJ1-1; D possibly corresponds to TRBD1 (5 bases). Germline assignment: CDR1 LGHNA and CDR2 YNFKEQ. Trimming cost V 0 bases and J 5 bases, with 10 bases left between them. CDR3 length: 14 amino acids. The CDR3 DNA is TGTGCCAGCAGCCAAGAGGGGCCCGGGACTGAAGCTTTCTTT. Translation gives CASSQEGPGTEAFF.

The chain carries TRBV12-5 and TRBJ2-3, with D unclear. Trimming took off 7 bases at V and 5 bases at J, with 19 bases between the two ends. The length of the CDR3 is 15 residues. Germline CDR1 reads LGHNT; CDR2 reads FRNRAP. DNA for the CDR3: TGTGCTAGTGCCTCTGATGGAATTCGAGGAGATACGCAGTATTTT. Translated, it gives CASASDGIRGDTQYF.

The V gene is TRBV5-6, the J gene TRBJ1-1, with D possibly matching TRBD1 (5 bases). Deletions cut 0 bases from V and 8 bases from J, with 8 bases between. Germline values: CDR1 SGHDT, CDR2 YYEEEE. This CDR3 comprises 12 residues. The DNA for the CDR3 is TGTGCCAGCAGCTTGGGATGGACAGAAGCTTTCTTT. Translation: CASSLGWTEAFF.

V gene TRBV10-1 combines with J gene TRBJ2-5, with 11 bases that match TRBD2. With 6 bases clipped from V and 1 base from J, the junction kept 13 bases outside the gene matches. The CDR3 loop spans 18 amino acids. Germline loops: CDR1 WNHNN, CDR2 SYGVQD (reference sequence). CDR3 amino acids: CASSGTGTSGGFQETQYF. DNA of the CDR3: TGCGCCAGCAGCGGTACCGGGACTAGCGGAGGTTTCCAAGAGACCCAGTACTTC.

CDR3 amino acids: CASSTGTAQETQYF. The CDR3 nucleotides are TGTGCCAGTAGTACCGGGACAGCCCAAGAGACCCAGTACTTC. The chain has TRBV19 and TRBJ2-5; 7 nucleotides agree with TRBD1. CDR3 length: 14 residues. The germline CDR1 and CDR2 sequences are LNHDA and SQIVND (reference sequence). The V gene end was trimmed by 4 bases and the J gene end by 1 base; junction bases not matched to a gene: 3.

The rearrangement links TRBV7-8 to TRBJ1-1; unclear D gene. CDR1 is SGHVS, CDR2 FQNEAQ, per germline. This CDR3 is 13 amino acids long. Trimming left V 1 base short and J 6 bases short, with 9 bases between. CDR3 in amino acids: CASSLEKYSEAFF. For the CDR3, the DNA is TGTGCCAGCAGCTTAGAAAAGTACTCTGAAGCTTTCTTT.

The chain uses TRBV5-4 and TRBJ1-1, with 9 bases identical to TRBD1. Trimming at V came to 3 bases and at J to 9 bases, leaving 18 bases not matched to a gene. This CDR3 spans 17 amino acids. From germline, CDR1 is SGHNT and CDR2 YYREEE (reference sequence). The CDR3 loop reads CASSSGTGPGTSGKAFF. CDR3 in DNA: TGTGCCAGCAGCTCCGGGACAGGGCCCGGAACGTCGGGTAAAGCTTTCTTT.

The chain couples TRBV27 to TRBJ2-7; possible D gene TRBD1, 5 bases. The CDR3 has 14 amino acids. Germline V CDR1 and CDR2: MNHEY, SMNVEV (reference sequence). V lost 6 bases and J 5 bases, leaving 17 bases between the germline ends. CDR3 nucleotide sequence: TGTGCCAGCAGGTGGGGCGGACGGCCAAACGAGCAGTACTTC. Protein product: CASRWGGRPNEQYF.

The rearrangement uses TRBV27 and TRBJ2-3, with TRBD1 identical over 9 bases. The V gene end was trimmed by 3 bases and the J gene end by 0 bases; junction bases not matched to a gene: 10. Per germline, CDR1 MNHEY and CDR2 SMNVEV (reference sequence). The CDR3 totals 18 residues. The CDR3 protein is CASSFTGGTSASTDTQYF. In DNA, the CDR3 is TGTGCCAGCAGTTTCACAGGGGGCACCTCCGCTAGCACAGATACGCAGTATTTT.

This chain's CDR3 is CATSDTGTEAFF. DNA of the CDR3: TGTGCCACCAGCGATACAGGGACTGAAGCTTTCTTT. V and J are TRBV15 and TRBJ1-1; TRBD1 is a possible D gene (6 bases). CDR1 and CDR2 (germline): LNHNV, YYDKDF (reference sequence). V dropped 5 bases and J dropped 5 bases, with 9 bases sitting between them. The CDR3 is 12 amino acids.

The rearrangement joins TRBV18 to TRBJ2-1; 7 bases map to TRBD2. The J segment lost 5 bases and the V segment lost 0 bases, leaving 7 bases of the junction unmatched. This CDR3 has 16 amino acids. Germline loops: CDR1 KGHSH, CDR2 LQKENI. This CDR3 reads CASSPPSGGGNNEQFF. The DNA for the CDR3 is TGTGCCAGCTCACCACCGTCGGGAGGAGGCAACAATGAGCAGTTCTTC.

This clone was seen only once. The CDR3 protein is CASSVGLAGVNPTDTQYF. The CDR3 DNA sequence: TGTGCCAGCAGCGTGGGACTAGCGGGAGTAAACCCCACAGATACGCAGTATTTT. The chain recombines TRBV5-8 with TRBJ2-3, with 14 bases matching TRBD2. The CDR3 covers 18 residues. Germline V gene lookup returns CDR1 SGHTS and CDR2 YDEGEE. After removal of 4 bases from V and 2 bases from J, the junction contained 9 bases not matched to a gene. Full variable domain (rest looked up from reference TRBV5-8 and TRBJ2-3): EAGVTQSPTHLIKTRGQQATLRCSPISGHTSVYWYQQALGLGLQFLLWYDEGEERNRGNFPPRFSGRQFPNYSSELNVNALELEDSALYLCASSVGLAGVNPTDTQYFGPGTRLTVL.

This clone was seen only once. V is TRBV12-2 and J is TRBJ1-3; the DNA was not compared with TRBD1, the D call given in the table. TRBV12-2 is an annotated pseudogene. This CDR3 spans 17 amino acids. CDR3 amino acids: CASRLTIGTGAGNTIYF. The CDR3 region has the DNA TGTGCAAGTCGCCTCACCATCGGGACAGGGGCTGGAAACACCATATATTTT.

The chain combines TRBV28 with TRBJ2-7; a possible D gene is TRBD2 (5 bases). Trimming stripped 5 bases from V and 3 bases from J, with 17 bases between. Per the germline V gene, CDR1 is MDHEN and CDR2 is SYDVKM. CDR3 length: 15 residues. The DNA of the CDR3 is TGTGCCAGCAGTAAACAAGCGGAGAAGCACTACGAGCAGTACTTC. This translates into CASSKQAEKHYEQYF. Filled out from reference TRBV28 and TRBJ2-7, the complete variable domain reads DVKVTQSSRYLVKRTGEKVFLECVQDMDHENMFWYRQDPGLGLRLIYFSYDVKMKEKGDIPEGYSVSREKKERFSLILESASTNQTSMYLCASSKQAEKHYEQYFGPGTRLTVT.

The CDR3 spells CASRAQGGSPLHF. The CDR3 DNA sequence: TGTGCCAGCAGAGCGCAGGGTGGATCACCCCTCCACTTT. The chain couples TRBV28 to TRBJ1-6; possible D gene TRBD1, 5 bases. V dropped 6 bases and J dropped 10 bases, with 13 bases sitting between them. CDR3 size: 13 residues. CDR1 and CDR2 (germline): MDHEN, SYDVKM.

This clone has more than one count but fewer than ten. This rearrangement joins TRBV4-1 to TRBJ1-3, with 7 bases identical to TRBD1. V lost 3 bases and J lost 2; bases outside the gene matches: 7. This CDR3 has 16 residues. Germline V gives CDR1 MGHRA, CDR2 YSYEKL. CDR3 DNA: TGCGCCAGCAGCCATCCCCGCGACAGGGCTGGAAACACCATATATTTT. Translating gives CASSHPRDRAGNTIYF.